The entry below gives a single T cell receptor (beta chain) sequence along with its context. Antigen: not known. These data originate in a study of cytomegalovirus exposure and HLA in healthy donors. Findings and limits, study-wide: Rare sequences made up most TCRs, while some public TCRs were found in many donors. The authors later found HLA-associated TCR beta chains more clonally expanded than equally common others.

PCR amplification relied on 60 Vbeta primers (plus 13 Jbeta primers). The data were produced by immunoSEQ multiplex PCR, yet TCRdb's version contains in-frame clones alone and is incomplete. The table lists 150,000 to 200,000 clones, about an eighth of them singletons. Each donor was healthy, and each was a bone marrow donor. The receptor was isolated from a man over 45 in good health and CMV-seropositive. Sequencing was carried out using PBMCs.

The CDR3, as DNA: TGTGCCAGCAGCCGGGACTCTAAAGAGACCCAGTACTTC. Protein: CASSRDSKETQYF. The genes are TRBV7-3 and TRBJ2-5; perhaps TRBD2 as D (6 bases). Germline-derived CDR1 and CDR2 are SGHTA and FQGTGA. The CDR3 consists of 13 residues. Trimming took off 5 bases at V and 3 bases at J, with 10 bases between the two ends. Drawing the rest from reference TRBV7-3 and TRBJ2-5, the complete variable domain is GAGVSQTPSNKVTEKGKYVELRCDPISGHTALYWYRQSLGQGPEFLIYFQGTGAADDSGLPNDRFFAVRPEGSVSTLKIQRTERGDSAVYLCASSRDSKETQYFGPGTRLLVL.